This T cell receptor (beta chain) was captured in a study of blood T cell repertoires in COVID-19. Study in general: Samples of COVID-19 (acute and convalescent) were obtained from the United States, Italy and Spain.

Under the authors' procedure: Reference gene primer amplification in the assay estimated nucleated cell counts. TCRdb keeps only in-frame clones here, not all; method: immunoSEQ multiplex PCR. Clone size and the V and J calls come from that table; the DNA yielded D and trimming. The table records 250,000 or so clones, about nine tenths of them present only once. J lost 5 bases, V lost 3 bases, and 9 bases had no gene match. This CDR3 spans 15 amino acids. Germline lookup yields CDR1 SGHTA and CDR2 FQGNSA. The chain recombines TRBV7-2 with TRBJ1-1, with TRBD1 identical over 7 bases. The TCR sequence derives from a man aged 30-40 years with COVID-19, enrolled during active disease. Specimen: peripheral blood. The CDR3, as DNA: TGTGCCAGCAGCTTTCATCCGGGACAGCTAACTGAAGCTTTCTTT. Protein product: CASSFHPGQLTEAFF.